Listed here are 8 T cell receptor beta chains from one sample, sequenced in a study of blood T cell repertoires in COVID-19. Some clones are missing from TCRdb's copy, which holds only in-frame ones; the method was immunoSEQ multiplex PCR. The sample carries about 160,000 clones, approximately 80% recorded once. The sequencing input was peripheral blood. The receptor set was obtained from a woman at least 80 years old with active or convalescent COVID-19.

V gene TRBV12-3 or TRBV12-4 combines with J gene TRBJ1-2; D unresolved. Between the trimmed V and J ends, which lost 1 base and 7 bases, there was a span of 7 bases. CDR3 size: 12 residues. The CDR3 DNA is TGTGCCAGCAGTTTAGGAGATTCTGGCTACACCTTC. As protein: CASSLGDSGYTF.

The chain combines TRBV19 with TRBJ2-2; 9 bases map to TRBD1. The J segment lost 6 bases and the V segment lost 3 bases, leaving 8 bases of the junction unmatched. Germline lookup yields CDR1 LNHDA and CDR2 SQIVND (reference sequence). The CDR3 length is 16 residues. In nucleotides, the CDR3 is TGTGCCAGTAGTATCGACAGGGGGTATATGGCCGGGGAGCTGTTTTTT. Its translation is CASSIDRGYMAGELFF.

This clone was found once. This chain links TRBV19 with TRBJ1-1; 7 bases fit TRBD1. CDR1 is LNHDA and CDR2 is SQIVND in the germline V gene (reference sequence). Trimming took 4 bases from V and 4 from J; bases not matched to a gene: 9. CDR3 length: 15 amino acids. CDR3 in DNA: TGTGCCAGTAGTAGAGACAGGGTCCCGACCACTGAAGCTTTCTTT. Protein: CASSRDRVPTTEAFF.

Here the CDR3 reads CATSLTGGPQYF. The CDR3 nucleotides read TGTGCCACCAGCCTAACGGGGGGGCCCCAGTACTTC. This rearrangement joins TRBV15 to TRBJ2-5; the match to TRBD2 covers 8 bases. The CDR3 contains 12 residues. V lost 5 bases, J lost 9 bases, and 5 bases stayed unmatched. CDR1 is LNHNV and CDR2 is YYDKDF in the germline V gene (reference sequence).

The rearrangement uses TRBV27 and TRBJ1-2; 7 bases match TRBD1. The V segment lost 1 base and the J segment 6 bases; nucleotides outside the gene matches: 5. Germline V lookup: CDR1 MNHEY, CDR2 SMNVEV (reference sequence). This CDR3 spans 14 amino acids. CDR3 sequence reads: CASSLLQGKDGYTF. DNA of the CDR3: TGTGCCAGCAGTTTATTACAGGGGAAGGATGGCTACACCTTC.

The DNA of the CDR3 is TGTGCCAGCGAACAGGGAGGGAGCACAGATACGCAGTATTTT. This translates into CASEQGGSTDTQYF. V usage is TRBV25-1 and J usage is TRBJ2-3; tentatively, D is TRBD2 (7 bases). Trimming took 8 bases from V and 0 from J, leaving 12 bases between them. Germline V gene sequence: CDR1 MGHDK, CDR2 SYGVNS. This CDR3 has 14 residues.

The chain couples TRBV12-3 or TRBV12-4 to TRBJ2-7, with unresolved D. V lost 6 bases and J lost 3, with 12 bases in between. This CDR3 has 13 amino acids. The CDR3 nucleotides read TGTGCCAGCAGCCCACACAATGGCTACGAGCAGTACTTC. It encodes CASSPHNGYEQYF.

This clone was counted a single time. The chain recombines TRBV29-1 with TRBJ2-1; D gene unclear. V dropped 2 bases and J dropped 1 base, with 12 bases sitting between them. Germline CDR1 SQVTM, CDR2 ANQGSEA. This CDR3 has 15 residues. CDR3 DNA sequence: TGCAGCGTTGAACTAAGCCTCAGGTCCTACAATGAGCAGTTCTTC. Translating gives CSVELSLRSYNEQFF.